This TCR beta chain was recorded in a study of blood T cell repertoires in COVID-19. Clones were sequenced by immunoSEQ multiplex PCR, and TCRdb holds only the in-frame ones, with some missing. Of 300,000 to 350,000 clones listed, about 93% are singletons. Trimming took 6 bases from V and 3 from J; bases not matched to a gene: 10. Germline assignment: CDR1 SQVTM and CDR2 ANQGSEA. This CDR3 is 15 amino acids long. The clonotype originates from a woman younger than 45 with COVID-19, enrolled during active disease. The gene calls are TRBV29-1 and TRBJ2-3, with TRBD1 identical over 9 bases. The sample comprised peripheral blood. The CDR3, as DNA: TGCAGCGTCACCGGGACAGGGAGAGGAACAGATACGCAGTATTTT. Amino acids: CSVTGTGRGTDTQYF.